The next 25 T cell receptor beta chains were all read from a single sample in a study of glioma-infiltrating T cells after dendritic cell vaccination. Time point described: after dendritic cell vaccination, including at tumor progression/relapse. This table comes from immunoSEQ multiplex PCR, and its TCRdb copy is limited to in-frame clones, with some not included. This table has tens of thousands of clones, around nine tenths appearing once. The sequenced sample was blood, obtained after dendritic cell vaccination. The receptors come from a human donor with glioblastoma.

This clone was picked up one time. The gene calls are TRBV18 and TRBJ1-2; 8 bases fit TRBD1. The germline V gene encodes CDR1 KGHSH and CDR2 LQKENI. The CDR3 is made up of 16 amino acids. V was pared by 4 bases and J by 7 bases, with 14 bases of the junction left unmatched. The CDR3 protein is CASSLDGQGSFSGYTF. CDR3 nucleotides: TGTGCCAGCTCACTCGACGGACAGGGATCGTTCAGTGGCTACACCTTC. The complete variable domain, with remaining parts taken from reference TRBV18 and TRBJ1-2, reads NAGVMQNPRHLVRRRGQEARLRCSPMKGHSHVYWYRQLPEEGLKFMVYLQKENIIDESGMPKERFSAEFPKEGPSILRIQQVVRGDSAAYFCASSLDGQGSFSGYTFGSGTRLTVV.

This chain uses TRBV5-6 with TRBJ2-3, with 10 positions matching TRBD1. The V and J ends lost 6 bases and 3 bases, in that order; junction bases with no gene match: 4. The CDR3 covers 14 residues. Germline V gives CDR1 SGHDT, CDR2 YYEEEE. Written as DNA, the CDR3 is TGTGCCAGCACCCTGGGACAGGGGACAGATACGCAGTATTTT. Translated: CASTLGQGTDTQYF. The whole variable domain, filled in from reference TRBV5-6 and TRBJ2-3, reads DAGVTQSPTHLIKTRGQQVTLRCSPKSGHDTVSWYQQALGQGPQFIFQYYEEEERQRGNFPDRFSGHQFPNYSSELNVNALLLGDSALYLCASTLGQGTDTQYFGPGTRLTVL.

The genes are TRBV5-5 and TRBJ2-7; the match to TRBD2 covers 8 bases. J gave up 3 bases and V 4 bases, and 3 bases lay outside the gene matches. The germline V gene has CDR1 SGHKS and CDR2 YYEKEE (reference sequence). The CDR3 sequence is 13 residues long. The CDR3 protein is CASSISGGYEQYF. The CDR3 bases are TGTGCCAGCAGCATCAGCGGGGGCTACGAGCAGTACTTC.

Remarks on this clone: In the same sample, other DNA sequences code for this CDR3. The J gene is TRBJ2-1, the V gene TRBV2, with D perhaps matching TRBD2 (6 bases). The CDR3 sequence is 15 residues long. V lost 8 bases and J lost 2, with 16 bases in between. In germline, CDR1 is SNHLY, CDR2 FYNNEI. Here the CDR3 reads CASRPGTQAYNEQFF. CDR3 in DNA: TGTGCCAGCCGCCCCGGGACTCAAGCCTACAATGAGCAGTTCTTC.

A few counts support this clone. The chain uses TRBV7-2 and TRBJ2-7, with 11 bases fitting TRBD2. Germline CDR1 and CDR2: SGHTA and FQGNSA. The CDR3 extends over 16 amino acids. The V segment lost 1 base and the J segment 4 bases; nucleotides outside the gene matches: 6. CDR3 DNA sequence: TGTGCCAGCAGCTTAGATACGACTAGCGGGATGTACGAGCAGTACTTC. It specifies CASSLDTTSGMYEQYF.

CDR3 amino acids: CASSESNARYNEQFF. CDR3 DNA: TGCGCCAGCAGTGAGTCGAACGCGCGGTACAATGAGCAGTTCTTC. The gene calls are TRBV10-1 and TRBJ2-1; D is uncertain. Germline-derived CDR1 and CDR2 are WNHNN and SYGVQD (reference sequence). Trimming took 0 bases from V and 4 from J, leaving 10 bases between them. CDR3 length: 15 residues.

The rearrangement uses TRBV20-1 and TRBJ2-7; TRBD2 agrees at 7 bases. CDR3 length equals 11 residues. Germline CDR1 and CDR2: DFQATT and SNEGSKA (reference sequence). The V gene end was trimmed by 5 bases and the J gene end by 7 bases; junction bases not matched to a gene: 5. The CDR3 DNA follows: TGCAGTGCTGGGACTACTACTGAGCAGTACTTC. Protein sequence: CSAGTTTEQYF.

This clone was picked up one time. The chain employs TRBV10-1 and TRBJ2-1; 7 nucleotides align to TRBD2. Germline V CDR1 and CDR2: WNHNN, SYGVQD (reference sequence). The CDR3 length is 12 residues. V lost 3 bases and J lost 8; bases outside the gene matches: 1. CDR3 DNA sequence: TGCGCCAGCAGTGAAAGCGGGGATGAGCAGTTCTTC. Translating gives CASSESGDEQFF.

The CDR3 loop reads CASSLDGREGEKLFF. CDR3 sequence (DNA): TGTGCCAGCAGCTTAGACGGCAGGGAGGGTGAAAAACTGTTTTTT. V gene TRBV7-9 combines with J gene TRBJ1-4; D perhaps matches TRBD1 (5 bases). The CDR3 runs 15 residues. Germline loops: CDR1 SEHNR, CDR2 FQNEAQ (reference sequence). V lost 1 base and J 7 bases, leaving 13 bases between the germline ends.

This chain links TRBV9 with TRBJ2-3, with TRBD2 identical over 10 bases. The CDR3 has 18 amino acids. The V gene's germline CDR1 is SGDLS and CDR2 YYNGEE. Trimming at V came to 0 bases and at J to 7 bases, leaving 14 bases not matched to a gene. CDR3 in DNA: TGTGCCAGCAGCGTAGAGATGAAAGCGGGGGGGATAACAAATACGCAGTATTTT. It specifies CASSVEMKAGGITNTQYF.

The rearrangement links TRBV5-4 to TRBJ1-2; D not resolved. V dropped 0 bases and J dropped 6 bases, with 6 bases sitting between them. The CDR3 consists of 12 residues. The germline CDR1 and CDR2 sequences are SGHNT and YYREEE (reference sequence). The CDR3 here is CASSLDRNGYTF. The DNA for the CDR3 is TGTGCCAGCAGCTTGGATCGTAATGGCTACACCTTC. Looking up the rest from reference TRBV5-4 and TRBJ1-2 gives the full variable domain: ETGVTQSPTHLIKTRGQQVTLRCSSQSGHNTVSWYQQALGQGPQFIFQYYREEENGRGNFPPRFSGLQFPNYSSELNVNALELDDSALYLCASSLDRNGYTFGSGTRLTVV.

The chain recombines TRBV5-1 with TRBJ2-2; no clear D gene. In germline, CDR1 is SGHRS, CDR2 YFSETQ. This CDR3 is 16 amino acids long. V was cut by 2 bases and J by 4 bases, with 15 bases left in between. CDR3 amino acids: CASSFPNTGSTGELFF. CDR3 sequence (DNA): TGCGCCAGCAGCTTCCCTAACACCGGGTCCACCGGGGAGCTGTTTTTT.

This clone was recorded only once. The rearrangement links TRBV2 to TRBJ2-2; D gene uncertain. The CDR3 length is 14 residues. Germline values: CDR1 SNHLY, CDR2 FYNNEI. The V end lost 1 base, the J end lost 7 bases, and 10 bases lay between the germline ends. The CDR3 here is CASSEEAVFGELFF. The CDR3 DNA sequence: TGTGCCAGCAGTGAAGAGGCGGTCTTCGGGGAGCTGTTTTTT. The whole variable domain, remainder taken from reference TRBV2 and TRBJ2-2, is EPEVTQTPSHQVTQMGQEVILRCVPISNHLYFYWYRQILGQKVEFLVSFYNNEISEKSEIFDDQFSVERPDGSNFTLKIRSTKLEDSAMYFCASSEEAVFGELFFGEGSRLTVL.

This chain links TRBV30 with TRBJ2-3; D is possibly TRBD2 (5 bases). In germline, CDR1 is GTSNPN, CDR2 SVGIG (reference sequence). Trimming left V 1 base short and J 2 bases short, with 13 bases between. The CDR3 totals 15 residues. CDR3 amino acids: CAWSEGLRSTDTQYF. The DNA of the CDR3 is TGTGCCTGGAGTGAAGGACTTCGTTCCACAGATACGCAGTATTTT.

The chain uses TRBV19 and TRBJ1-4; D unresolved. Trimming took off 3 bases at V and 0 bases at J, with 5 bases between the two ends. CDR1 and CDR2 (germline): LNHDA, SQIVND (reference sequence). The length of the CDR3 is 14 residues. This CDR3 is CASSIRSTNEKLFF. The DNA of the CDR3 is TGTGCCAGTAGTATCAGATCAACTAATGAAAAACTGTTTTTT.

V gene TRBV5-4 combines with J gene TRBJ2-1; a weak D match, TRBD1 (7 bases). Trimming shortened V by 4 bases and J by 4 bases, and 15 bases separated the two germline ends. CDR3 length equals 15 residues. CDR1 SGHNT and CDR2 YYREEE come from the germline V gene (reference sequence). CDR3: CASSGTPGGYNEQFF. CDR3 DNA sequence: TGTGCCAGCAGCGGGACCCCAGGGGGGTACAATGAGCAGTTCTTC.

The chain is built from TRBV7-9 and TRBJ2-7, with 10 nucleotides matching TRBD1. Germline CDR1 reads SEHNR; CDR2 reads FQNEAQ (reference sequence). The ends lost 1 base at V and 6 bases at J; junction bases unmatched: 6. This CDR3 has 15 amino acids. DNA of the CDR3: TGTGCCAGCAGCTTAGGTGGGACAGGGGTTCCCGAGCAGTACTTC. Amino acid sequence: CASSLGGTGVPEQYF.

J is TRBJ1-3 and V is TRBV7-2, with a weak D call TRBD1 (6 bases). The CDR3 spans 13 residues. Germline V gives CDR1 SGHTA, CDR2 FQGNSA. V was clipped by 8 bases and J by 0 bases, with 8 bases between them. CDR3 in DNA: TGTGCCAGCGCAGGGGTCTCTGGAAACACCATATATTTT. This gives the protein CASAGVSGNTIYF.

The CDR3 reads CASSLQQGETQYF. For the CDR3, the DNA is TGTGCCAGCAGCTTGCAGCAGGGAGAGACCCAGTACTTC. The chain couples TRBV5-4 to TRBJ2-5; possible D gene TRBD1, 5 bases. Germline V gene sequence: CDR1 SGHNT, CDR2 YYREEE (reference sequence). V was clipped by 1 base and J by 4 bases, with 8 bases between them. This CDR3 is 13 amino acids long.

This clone was seen a few times. The chain couples TRBV11-3 to TRBJ1-4, with 8 bases matching TRBD1. The CDR3 is 17 residues long. Germline CDR1 reads SGHNT; CDR2 reads YENEEA. The J segment lost 3 bases and the V segment lost 3 bases, leaving 9 bases of the junction unmatched. CDR3 protein: CASSFISPGQANEKLFF. CDR3 nucleotides: TGTGCCAGCAGCTTCATCAGCCCGGGACAGGCTAATGAAAAACTGTTTTTT.

The chain links TRBV5-3 to TRBJ1-6; 7 bases align to TRBD1. TRBV5-3 is treated as an ORF (open reading frame) with a function not yet certain. After removal of 4 bases from V and 3 bases from J, the junction contained 10 bases not matched to a gene. The CDR3 loop spans 17 amino acids. CDR3 sequence: CARSKITGAHYNSPLHF. The DNA of the CDR3 is TGTGCCAGAAGCAAAATTACAGGGGCCCACTATAATTCACCCCTCCACTTT.

This chain's CDR3 is CASSQSIGGAEKLFF. The CDR3 bases are TGCGCCAGCAGCCAATCGATCGGCGGAGCCGAAAAACTGTTTTTT. This sequence joins TRBV4-3 and TRBJ1-4; D remains unclear. The length of the CDR3 is 15 residues. CDR1 and CDR2 (germline): LGHNA, YSLEER. V shed 2 bases and J shed 8 bases, with 15 bases lying between them.

The genes are TRBV30 and TRBJ2-3, with D possibly matching TRBD1 (6 bases). V was trimmed by 0 bases and J by 1 base, leaving 11 bases between them. There are 15 residues in the CDR3. Germline V gene data show CDR1 as GTSNPN and CDR2 as SVGIG (reference sequence). DNA for the CDR3: TGTGCCTGGAGTGTGGGGGCCCAGGGCACAGATACGCAGTATTTT. It codes for CAWSVGAQGTDTQYF.

V and J are TRBV5-1 and TRBJ2-7, with D possibly being TRBD2 (5 bases). V gave up 4 bases and J gave up 4 bases, with 12 bases separating them. Looked up from germline, CDR1 is SGHRS and CDR2 is YFSETQ. This CDR3 region has 13 residues. CDR3 bases: TGCGCCAGCAGCCTCGGACTGGAATACGAGCAGTACTTC. Translated: CASSLGLEYEQYF. Full variable domain (remainder filled in from reference TRBV5-1 and TRBJ2-7): KAGVTQTPRYLIKTRGQQVTLSCSPISGHRSVSWYQQTPGQGLQFLFEYFSETQRNKGNFPGRFSGRQFSNSRSEMNVSTLELGDSALYLCASSLGLEYEQYFGPGTRLTVT.

J is TRBJ2-1 and V is TRBV6-5; 8 bases line up with TRBD2. The CDR3 runs 16 residues. The junction had 10 bases not matched to a gene; V was cut back by 4 bases and J by 5 bases. The germline CDR1 and CDR2 sequences are MNHEY and SVGAGI. CDR3 nucleotide sequence: TGTGCCAGCAGTTCCCCCGGTGCGGGGGGAAACAATGAGCAGTTCTTC. Translated: CASSSPGAGGNNEQFF.